The rows below give T cell receptor beta chains drawn from one sample of a study of blood T cell repertoires in COVID-19. The method was immunoSEQ multiplex PCR; TCRdb's version includes in-frame clones alone and lacks a portion of them. The sample comprises about 69,000 clones, 75% to 85% of which are singletons, and roughly 50% rests with the top ten. Sequencing was performed on peripheral blood. These receptors all come from a human donor in a cohort sampled during active COVID-19. The CDR3 runs from the conserved cysteine through the conserved F or W.

>17|TRBV24-1|TRBJ1-5
CATSDGTGLLRHQPQHF
>16|TRBV19|TRBJ1-2
CASSIGLRREHYGYTF
>17|TRBV4-2|TRBJ2-4
CASSLLAGKEAKNIQYF
>14|TRBV6-4|TRBJ2-3
CASSEAGEGDTQYF
>17|TRBV21-1|TRBJ2-2
CASSKHGGAENTGELFF
>11|TRBV6-5|TRBJ2-5
CASSTGETQYF
>14|TRBV18|TRBJ2-1
CASSAQGSLNEQFF
>17|TRBV18|TRBJ1-4
CASSPNSPVATNEKLFF
>13|TRBV11-2|TRBJ1-4
CASSTQNGEKLFF
>13|TRBV10-1|TRBJ1-1
CASSDAANTEAFF
>14|TRBV29-1|TRBJ2-3
CSVYTSGKADTQYF
>15|TRBV5-6|TRBJ1-6
CASNTRGLWSSPLHF
>15|TRBV30|TRBJ1-6
CAWRDIGAPDSPLHF
>14|TRBV19|TRBJ2-7
CASSIEAGPYEQYF
>19|TRBV7-9|TRBJ2-5
CASSLAPLAGASTSGTQYF
>17|TRBV19|TRBJ1-6
CASGHEPGRREHSPLHF
>12|TRBV11-2|TRBJ2-1
CASSFGTEEQFF
>11|TRBV20-1|TRBJ2-5
CSARDRETQYF
>13|TRBV2|TRBJ2-7
CASRDTGHYEQYF
>15|TRBV3-1/TRBV3-2|TRBJ2-2
CASSQADRDGVELFF
>16|TRBV7-2|TRBJ2-3
CASSSSRGIRTDTQYF
>17|TRBV7-9|TRBJ1-6
CASSLRQGQDLRSPLHF
>14|TRBV11-2|TRBJ1-1
CASSLVEGLTEAFF
>15|TRBV14|TRBJ2-7
CASSQAVGQTYEQYF
>18|TRBV21-1|TRBJ1-6
CASSKGRAADRGDSPLHF
>15|TRBV27|TRBJ1-5
CASTKTGGGSQPQHF
>16|TRBV2|TRBJ2-1
CASSPSRTGRYNEQFF
>13|TRBV11-2|TRBJ1-1
CASANRLNTEAFF
>13|TRBV7-9|TRBJ1-5
CASSLVSGQPQHF
>13|TRBV23-1|TRBJ1-2
CASSQSPGNGYTF
>12|TRBV28|TRBJ1-4
CASSTGNEKLFF
>14|TRBV27|TRBJ1-6
CASSQGVSGTPLHF
>16|TRBV18|TRBJ2-3
CASSPSTGISTDTQYF
>13|TRBV5-4|TRBJ1-5
CASSSDSGQPQHF
>13|TRBV2|TRBJ1-3
CASRGASGNTIYF
>13|TRBV11-2|TRBJ2-1
CASSLGEGGMRFF
>14|TRBV25-1|TRBJ1-6
CASRGTGHNSPLHF
>12|TRBV28|TRBJ1-5
CANSNGRKPQHF
>14|TRBV5-1|TRBJ2-5
CASSLELARETQYF
>14|TRBV29-1|TRBJ2-1
CSVEVGRNYNEQFF
>13|TRBV28|TRBJ2-7
CASEGQGAYEQYF
>18|TRBV27|TRBJ1-2
CASSLYPRPDPGIEGYTF
>16|TRBV4-2|TRBJ2-5
CASSHPRLAGRETQYF
>14|TRBV18|TRBJ1-2
CASSPLGVDYGYTF
>18|TRBV5-1|TRBJ1-2
CASSLNPGQIFLNYGYTF
>12|TRBV7-2|TRBJ2-7
CASRDSTYEQYF
>15|TRBV24-1|TRBJ2-5
CATSHPEGVPETQYF
>15|TRBV5-1|TRBJ2-7
CASSFTPGQGYEQYF
>19|TRBV28|TRBJ1-5
CASSSPGQGAPGSNQPQHF
>15|TRBV19|TRBJ1-5
CASSIAGQGNQPQHF
>14|TRBV29-1|TRBJ1-1
CSVVGTSMNTEAFF
>18|TRBV27|TRBJ2-3
CASSSIELAGGSTDTQYF
>20|TRBV5-4|TRBJ2-7
CASSLHPGLAGGLTAYEQYF
>13|TRBV6-4|TRBJ1-2
CASSDFPNYGYTF